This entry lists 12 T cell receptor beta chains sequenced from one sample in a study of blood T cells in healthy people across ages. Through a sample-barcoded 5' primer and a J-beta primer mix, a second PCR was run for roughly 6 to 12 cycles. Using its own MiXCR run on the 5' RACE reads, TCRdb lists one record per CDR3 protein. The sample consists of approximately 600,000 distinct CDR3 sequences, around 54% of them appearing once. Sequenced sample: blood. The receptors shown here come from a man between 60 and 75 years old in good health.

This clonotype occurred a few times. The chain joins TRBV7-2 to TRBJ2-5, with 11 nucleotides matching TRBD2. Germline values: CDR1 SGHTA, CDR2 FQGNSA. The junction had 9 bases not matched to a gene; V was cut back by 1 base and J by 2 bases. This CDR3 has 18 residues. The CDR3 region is CASSLGSGGEIRQETQYF. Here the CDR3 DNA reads TGTGCCAGCAGCTTAGGTAGCGGGGGGGAAATTAGACAAGAGACCCAGTACTTC. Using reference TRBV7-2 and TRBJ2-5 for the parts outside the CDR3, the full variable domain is GAGVSQSPSNKVTEKGKDVELRCDPISGHTALYWYRQSLGQGLEFLIYFQGNSAPDKSGLPSDRFSAERTGGSVSTLTIQRTQQEDSAVYLCASSLGSGGEIRQETQYFGPGTRLLVL.

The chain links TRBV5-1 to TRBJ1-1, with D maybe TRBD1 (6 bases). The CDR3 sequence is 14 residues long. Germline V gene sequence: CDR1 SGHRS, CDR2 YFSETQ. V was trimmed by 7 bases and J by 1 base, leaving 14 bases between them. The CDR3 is CASGETGGNTEAFF. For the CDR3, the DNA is TGCGCCAGCGGGGAGACAGGAGGGAACACTGAAGCTTTCTTT.

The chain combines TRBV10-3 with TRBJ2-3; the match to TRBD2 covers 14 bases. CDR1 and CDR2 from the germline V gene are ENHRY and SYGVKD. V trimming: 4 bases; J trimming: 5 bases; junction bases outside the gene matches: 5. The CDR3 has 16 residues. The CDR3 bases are TGTGCCATCAGTGTGACTAGCGGGGGGGCTGGAGATACGCAGTATTTT. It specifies CAISVTSGGAGDTQYF.

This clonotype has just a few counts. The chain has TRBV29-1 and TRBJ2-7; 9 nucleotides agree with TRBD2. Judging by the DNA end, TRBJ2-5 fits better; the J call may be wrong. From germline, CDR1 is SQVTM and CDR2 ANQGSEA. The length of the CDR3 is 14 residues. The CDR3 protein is CSVARSGGRETQYF. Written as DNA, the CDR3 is TGCAGCGTTGCACGGAGCGGGGGGCGAGAGACCCAGTACTTC.

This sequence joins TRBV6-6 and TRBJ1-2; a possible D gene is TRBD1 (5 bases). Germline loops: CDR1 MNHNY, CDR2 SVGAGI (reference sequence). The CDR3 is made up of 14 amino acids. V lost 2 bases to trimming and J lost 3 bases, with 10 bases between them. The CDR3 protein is CASSYVLGDYGYTF. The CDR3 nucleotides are TGTGCCAGCAGTTACGTTCTAGGGGACTATGGCTACACCTTC.

This chain's CDR3 is CASRDTGGEYGYTF. The CDR3 DNA is TGTGCCAGCAGGGATACAGGGGGCGAATATGGCTACACCTTC. This chain links TRBV27 with TRBJ1-2, with 9 nucleotides matching TRBD1. The V segment lost 6 bases and the J segment 5 bases; nucleotides outside the gene matches: 7. Germline V CDR1 and CDR2: MNHEY, SMNVEV (reference sequence). The CDR3 totals 14 residues.

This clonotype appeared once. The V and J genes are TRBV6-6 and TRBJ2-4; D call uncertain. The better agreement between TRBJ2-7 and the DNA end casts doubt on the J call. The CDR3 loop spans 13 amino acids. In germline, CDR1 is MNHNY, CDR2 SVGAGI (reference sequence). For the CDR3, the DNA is TGTGCCAGCAGTCAAATACACGGCCACGAGCAGTACTTC. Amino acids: CASSQIHGHEQYF.

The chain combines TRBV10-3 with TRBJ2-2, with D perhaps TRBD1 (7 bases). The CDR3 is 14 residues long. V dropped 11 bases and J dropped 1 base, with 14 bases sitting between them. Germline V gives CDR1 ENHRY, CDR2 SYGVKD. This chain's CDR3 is CAAGGTVNTGELFF. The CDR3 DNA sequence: TGTGCCGCCGGAGGGACAGTGAACACCGGGGAGCTGTTTTTT.

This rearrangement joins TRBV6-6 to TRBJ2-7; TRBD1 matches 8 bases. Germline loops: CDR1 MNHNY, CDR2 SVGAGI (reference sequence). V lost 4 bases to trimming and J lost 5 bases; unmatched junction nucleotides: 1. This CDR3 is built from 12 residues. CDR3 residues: CASSWTGNEQYF. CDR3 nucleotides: TGTGCCAGCAGTTGGACAGGGAACGAGCAGTACTTC.

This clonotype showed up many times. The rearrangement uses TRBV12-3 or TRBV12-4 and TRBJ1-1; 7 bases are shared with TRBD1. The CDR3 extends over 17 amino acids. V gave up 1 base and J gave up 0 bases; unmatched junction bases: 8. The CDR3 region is CASSLGDRVGMNTEAFF. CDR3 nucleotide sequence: TGTGCCAGCAGTTTAGGAGACAGGGTGGGCATGAACACTGAAGCTTTCTTT.

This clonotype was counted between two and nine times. The CDR3 DNA is TGCAGCGTTGAACCTTACAATGAGCAGTTCTTC. It translates to CSVEPYNEQFF. This chain uses TRBV29-1 with TRBJ2-1; D unresolved. The CDR3 is 11 amino acids. CDR1 is SQVTM and CDR2 is ANQGSEA in the germline V gene. Trimming took 2 bases from V and 4 from J, leaving 3 bases between them.

CDR3 in amino acids: CASSRDDYGYTF. Written as DNA, the CDR3 is TGTGCCAGCAGTCGGGACGACTATGGCTACACCTTC. This chain links TRBV7-9 with TRBJ1-2; D may be TRBD1 (5 bases). Trimming cost V 6 bases and J 3 bases, with 8 bases left between them. CDR1 and CDR2 from the germline V gene are SEHNR and FQNEAQ (reference sequence). The CDR3 spans 12 residues.